The present entry profiles one T cell receptor beta chain with its context. Its antigen is undetermined. This record belongs to a study of cytomegalovirus exposure and HLA in healthy donors. The CDR3 sequence is 17 residues long. Germline V gene sequence: CDR1 SGHNT, CDR2 YYREEE (reference sequence). The V and J ends lost 3 bases and 4 bases respectively, with 22 bases between them. Overall study findings and caveats: In an earlier analysis, productive rearrangement rates for most beta V segments clustered near 90% or 30%. Researchers reportedly found TCR beta sequences accurately predicted most subjects' HLA-A and HLA-B alleles. 87-base-pair reads could not separate some V segments, including TRBV6-2 and TRBV6-3. Sequence variants that were highly shared formed a cluster that was likely a sequencing artifact.

The study ran its PCR with 60 Vbeta and 13 Jbeta primers. The assay was immunoSEQ multiplex PCR, and TCRdb's table has in-frame clones only and misses some. The table lists 200,000 to 300,000 clones, 70% to 90% of them singletons. This receptor was obtained from a girl aged 2 to 10 in good health and CMV-seronegative. The sample taken for sequencing was PBMCs. The V call is TRBV5-4, the J call TRBJ1-1; D gene uncertain. The CDR3 DNA is TGTGCCAGCAGCTCCAGAGAGCAGTCAGCTAGAGGCACTGAAGCTTTCTTT. It encodes CASSSREQSARGTEAFF.